The 27 T cell receptor beta chains below were found in one sample sequenced in a study of shared clonotypes between healthy human individuals. The repertoire was sequenced with immunoSEQ multiplex PCR; TCRdb's copy has only in-frame clones and lacks some. This sample has about 2.4 million clones, with around 90% found just once. Sequencing used naive CD4+ T cells sorted from blood. Described subset: CD45RA+ positively selected. These receptors all come from a man aged 18 to 35 in good health.

V is TRBV14 and J is TRBJ1-3; no definite D call. The V and J ends lost 0 bases and 0 bases respectively, with 9 bases between them. Germline assignment: CDR1 SGHDN and CDR2 FVKESK. This CDR3 region has 16 residues. For the CDR3, the DNA is TGTGCCAGCAGCCAAGATACACTGAGCTCTGGAAACACCATATATTTT. Translation gives CASSQDTLSSGNTIYF.

This chain links TRBV28 with TRBJ2-3, with TRBD2 identical over 14 bases. V lost 2 bases, J lost 4 bases, and 20 bases stayed unmatched. The CDR3 is made up of 22 amino acids. Germline V gene sequence: CDR1 MDHEN, CDR2 SYDVKM. This chain's CDR3 is CASSLGTGTSGRRSGSADTQYF. In DNA, the CDR3 is TGTGCCAGCAGTTTAGGGACCGGGACTAGCGGGAGAAGGAGTGGTAGCGCAGATACGCAGTATTTT.

This clone was counted only a few times. This chain connects TRBV30 to TRBJ1-2; tentatively, D is TRBD1 (6 bases). The CDR3 is 13 residues long. The V gene's germline CDR1 is GTSNPN and CDR2 SVGIG (reference sequence). Deletions cut 0 bases from V and 6 bases from J, with 11 bases between. The CDR3 DNA reads TGTGCCTGGAGTGTACTCGGGGGCCATGGCTACACCTTC. Its translation is CAWSVLGGHGYTF.

V gene TRBV2 combines with J gene TRBJ1-2; D is unresolved. The CDR3 loop spans 15 amino acids. Germline assignment: CDR1 SNHLY and CDR2 FYNNEI. V was shortened by 2 bases and J by 0 bases, with 10 bases between the two germline ends. The CDR3 protein is CASSEIQAANYGYTF. The CDR3 nucleotides are TGTGCCAGCAGTGAAATCCAGGCAGCTAACTATGGCTACACCTTC.

The chain recombines TRBV9 with TRBJ1-6; D ambiguous. Germline V gene data show CDR1 as SGDLS and CDR2 as YYNGEE. The CDR3 runs to 15 residues. V shed 4 bases and J shed 8 bases, with 16 bases lying between them. DNA for the CDR3: TGTGCCAGCAGCCCTCTGCCCTATAATTATTCACCCCTCCACTTT. This codes for CASSPLPYNYSPLHF.

Remarks on this clone: In the same sample, other DNA sequences code for this CDR3. The chain joins TRBV5-1 to TRBJ2-7; no reliable D call. The length of the CDR3 is 13 residues. Trimming removed 3 bases at V and 0 bases at J, with 7 bases between. Germline values: CDR1 SGHRS, CDR2 YFSETQ. CDR3 loop: CASSSPSSYEQYF. Here the CDR3 DNA reads TGCGCCAGCAGCTCGCCGAGCTCCTACGAGCAGTACTTC.

This clone was counted once. The chain recombines TRBV5-7 with TRBJ2-1; D ambiguous. TRBV5-7 falls under the ORF class, with uncertain function. The V and J ends lost 2 bases and 9 bases respectively, with 18 bases between them. CDR3 size: 15 residues. For the CDR3, the DNA is TGTGCCAGCAGCTTTAGCAATATAGGGCACACTGAGCAGTTCTTC. Translating it yields CASSFSNIGHTEQFF.

The chain has TRBV18 and TRBJ2-1; 9 bases fit TRBD2. Looked up from germline, CDR1 is KGHSH and CDR2 is LQKENI. The length of the CDR3 is 16 residues. V dropped 4 bases and J dropped 5; count of bases not matched to a gene: 9. DNA of the CDR3: TGTGCCAGCTCACTGGGACTAGCCGCGGGGGACAATGAGCAGTTCTTC. The encoded protein is CASSLGLAAGDNEQFF.

The gene calls are TRBV19 and TRBJ1-5, with unresolved D. Germline-derived CDR1 and CDR2 are LNHDA and SQIVND (reference sequence). The CDR3 sequence is 13 residues long. V was trimmed by 0 bases and J by 9 bases, leaving 9 bases between them. CDR3 in DNA: TGTGCCAGTAGTATAGAGCCGACATCGCCCCAGCATTTT. Translating gives CASSIEPTSPQHF.

Concerning this clone itself: Other DNA sequences within the sample encode an identical CDR3. V gene TRBV18 combines with J gene TRBJ2-1, with 8 bases lining up with TRBD1. The trim removed 3 bases at V and 3 bases at J, leaving 4 bases unmatched. This CDR3 is built from 15 residues. Per germline, CDR1 KGHSH and CDR2 LQKENI. As DNA, the CDR3 is TGTGCCAGCTCACCCGGACAGGGATTCTACAATGAGCAGTTCTTC. Its translation: CASSPGQGFYNEQFF.

V usage is TRBV27 and J usage is TRBJ2-7; a weak D match, TRBD2 (6 bases). Trimming pared 11 bases from V and 5 bases from J, leaving 19 bases between. Germline CDR1 and CDR2: MNHEY and SMNVEV (reference sequence). The CDR3 extends over 13 amino acids. CDR3 nucleotide sequence: TGTGCCGGCCTCGACGGGGGTAGTAACGAGCAGTACTTC. Protein: CAGLDGGSNEQYF.

V is TRBV5-1 and J is TRBJ2-5, with D possibly TRBD2 on 5 matching bases. Germline CDR1 reads SGHRS; CDR2 reads YFSETQ. The V gene lost 4 bases and the J gene lost 0 bases, with 19 bases spanning the gap. CDR3 size: 17 residues. CDR3 protein: CASSLGSGSVYQETQYF. CDR3 nucleotides: TGCGCCAGCAGCCTGGGGAGTGGTAGCGTGTACCAAGAGACCCAGTACTTC.

This clone was observed once. The chain carries TRBV28 and TRBJ2-1; TRBD1 aligns across 12 bases. CDR3 size: 15 residues. Trimming cost V 4 bases and J 7 bases; bases outside gene matches: 5. The germline gives CDR1 MDHEN, CDR2 SYDVKM. Written as DNA, the CDR3 is TGTGCCAGCAGTTCTCCGGGACAGGGGGCAAATGAGCAGTTCTTC. Amino acids: CASSSPGQGANEQFF. Combining the CDR3 with reference TRBV28 and TRBJ2-1 gives the whole variable domain DVKVTQSSRYLVKRTGEKVFLECVQDMDHENMFWYRQDPGLGLRLIYFSYDVKMKEKGDIPEGYSVSREKKERFSLILESASTNQTSMYLCASSSPGQGANEQFFGPGTRLTVL.

This clone was seen a single time. The chain combines TRBV30 with TRBJ1-4; D unclear. Germline values: CDR1 GTSNPN, CDR2 SVGIG (reference sequence). V shed 3 bases and J shed 8 bases, with 19 bases lying between them. The length of the CDR3 is 15 residues. The CDR3 sequence: CAWRYGSKLPEKLFF. The CDR3, as DNA: TGTGCCTGGAGATACGGGAGTAAACTGCCCGAAAAACTGTTTTTT.

The chain combines TRBV6-1 with TRBJ2-7, with TRBD1 identical over 7 bases. CDR1 MNHNS and CDR2 SASEGT come from the germline V gene. V was clipped by 10 bases and J by 2 bases; unmatched bases: 11. The CDR3 covers 14 residues. Here the CDR3 DNA reads TGTGCCATTCGACAGGGAGCCAGAACCTACGAGCAGTACTTC. Translated: CAIRQGARTYEQYF.

The chain recombines TRBV4-3 with TRBJ2-7; a weak D match, TRBD1 (6 bases). The CDR3 spans 16 residues. V was pared by 0 bases and J by 2 bases, with 14 bases between. CDR1 and CDR2 (germline): LGHNA, YSLEER. CDR3 loop: CASSQEVGAMTYEQYF. In nucleotides, the CDR3 is TGCGCCAGCAGCCAAGAAGTGGGGGCGATGACCTACGAGCAGTACTTC.

The chain joins TRBV7-2 to TRBJ2-7; 10 nucleotides agree with TRBD2. J gave up 4 bases and V 6 bases, and 15 bases lay outside the gene matches. Germline V gene lookup returns CDR1 SGHTA and CDR2 FQGNSA. The CDR3 totals 17 residues. In DNA, the CDR3 is TGTGCCAGCAGTCATGCACGGACTAGCGGAGGTTTTTACGAGCAGTACTTC. Its protein product is CASSHARTSGGFYEQYF.

A few counts support this clone. The chain links TRBV6-6 to TRBJ1-1; 9 bases fit TRBD1. Germline assignment: CDR1 MNHNY and CDR2 SVGAGI (reference sequence). The ends lost 6 bases at V and 5 bases at J; junction bases unmatched: 13. The CDR3 has 16 amino acids. The CDR3: CASRRGTGKHTTEAFF. For the CDR3, the DNA is TGTGCCAGCAGGCGTGGGACAGGGAAACATACTACTGAAGCTTTCTTT.

The rearrangement joins TRBV10-1 to TRBJ2-3; 8 positions agree with TRBD1. This CDR3 has 15 residues. V gave up 3 bases and J gave up 5 bases; unmatched junction bases: 7. Per germline, CDR1 WNHNN and CDR2 SYGVQD (reference sequence). The CDR3 DNA is TGCGCCAGCAGTGAACGGACAGGGCTCAAAGATACGCAGTATTTT. Translation gives CASSERTGLKDTQYF.

This chain joins TRBV6-1 and TRBJ1-5; maybe TRBD1 (6 bases). V was trimmed by 6 bases and J by 6 bases, leaving 15 bases between them. Germline assignment: CDR1 MNHNS and CDR2 SASEGT. This CDR3 region has 14 residues. In DNA form, the CDR3 reads TGTGCCAGCAGGTTGTCAGGGGAGGTTCAGCCCCAGCATTTT. It yields the protein CASRLSGEVQPQHF.

This clone was counted once. The genes are TRBV29-1 and TRBJ2-2, with D perhaps matching TRBD1 (5 bases). Germline assignment: CDR1 SQVTM and CDR2 ANQGSEA. Trimming removed 5 bases at V and 4 bases at J, with 23 bases between. The CDR3 contains 17 residues. In nucleotides, the CDR3 is TGCAGCGTTCTTCTGGGTGGGCGGTTTCAGGGCACCGGGGAGCTGTTTTTT. It is translated as CSVLLGGRFQGTGELFF.

The CDR3 DNA is TGTGCCTGGGCCCGGGACAGGGCCGCTTTAGGAAACATTCAGTACTTC. Its translation: CAWARDRAALGNIQYF. V usage is TRBV30 and J usage is TRBJ2-4; 9 nucleotides line up with TRBD1. The CDR3 has 16 residues. Trimming took 5 bases from V and 6 from J; bases not matched to a gene: 14. The germline gives CDR1 GTSNPN, CDR2 SVGIG (reference sequence).

The chain recombines TRBV7-3 with TRBJ2-3; TRBD1 agrees at 8 bases. The CDR3 is 14 amino acids. V shed 5 bases, J shed 4 bases, and the junction held 5 bases outside the gene matches. Germline CDR1 reads SGHTA; CDR2 reads FQGTGA. This CDR3 is CASSDRGRADTQYF. In DNA, the CDR3 is TGTGCCAGCAGCGACAGGGGCCGGGCAGATACGCAGTATTTT.

This clone appeared once. The sample has other DNA sequences that encode this CDR3 too. The J gene is TRBJ2-5, the V gene TRBV2, with 9 nucleotides matching TRBD1. Germline CDR1 and CDR2: SNHLY and FYNNEI. V shed 8 bases, J shed 5 bases, and the junction held 6 bases outside the gene matches. This CDR3 contains 13 residues. CDR3: CASRRTGEETQYF. CDR3 bases: TGTGCCAGCCGCAGGACAGGGGAGGAGACCCAGTACTTC.

This clone was seen a single time. The rearrangement uses TRBV6-6 and TRBJ2-5; TRBD2 matches at 8 bases. V dropped 6 bases and J dropped 6; count of bases not matched to a gene: 9. This CDR3 comprises 14 residues. Germline V CDR1 and CDR2: MNHNY, SVGAGI (reference sequence). This chain's CDR3 is CASRGSGEVKTQYF. The CDR3 region has the DNA TGTGCCAGCAGAGGTAGCGGGGAGGTAAAGACCCAGTACTTC.

As to this clone: Different DNA sequences within this sample yield the same CDR3. The genes are TRBV7-2 and TRBJ2-7; 8 bases fit TRBD1. V shed 3 bases, J shed 0 bases, and the junction held 1 base outside the gene matches. This CDR3 has 14 amino acids. CDR1 and CDR2 from the germline V gene are SGHTA and FQGNSA. In nucleotides, the CDR3 is TGTGCCAGCAGCTTCGACAGGGGCTCCTACGAGCAGTACTTC. Translation gives CASSFDRGSYEQYF. Based on the CDR3 plus reference TRBV7-2 and TRBJ2-7, the full variable domain is GAGVSQSPSNKVTEKGKDVELRCDPISGHTALYWYRQSLGQGLEFLIYFQGNSAPDKSGLPSDRFSAERTGGSVSTLTIQRTQQEDSAVYLCASSFDRGSYEQYFGPGTRLTVT.

Turning to this clone: Other DNA variants within this sample encode the same CDR3. CDR3 nucleotides: TGTGCCTGGAGTGTAGAAGGACCCTATAATTCACCCCTCCACTTT. It specifies CAWSVEGPYNSPLHF. This sequence joins TRBV30 and TRBJ1-6, with unresolved D. CDR3 length: 15 residues. Germline-derived CDR1 and CDR2 are GTSNPN and SVGIG (reference sequence). Trimming stripped 0 bases from V and 2 bases from J, with 8 bases between.